A single sample gave rise to the 29 T cell receptor beta chains below, sequenced in a study of metastatic and nonmetastatic thyroid tumors. MiXCR was used by TCRdb to re-call the PCR reads. The table has around 26,000 clones, roughly 19% seen once. All patients were treatment-naive before thyroid surgery. Sequenced input: blood. Every receptor here comes from a male donor with papillary thyroid cancer or a benign thyroid nodule (not recorded which). Some clones in this sample may be carry-over from other donors' samples.

At least ten counts were recorded for this clone. V is TRBV28 and J is TRBJ2-5; 8 bases are a match to TRBD2. Germline V CDR1 and CDR2: MDHEN, SYDVKM. The V and J ends lost 8 bases and 9 bases, in that order; junction bases with no gene match: 14. The CDR3 totals 14 residues. The CDR3 is CASQYGGPREAQYF. CDR3 nucleotides: TGTGCCAGCCAATACGGCGGCCCGCGGGAGGCCCAGTACTTC.

The chain recombines TRBV5-1 with TRBJ2-1, with 11 bases that match TRBD2. The CDR3 covers 19 residues. Germline trimming cut 4 bases from V and 2 bases from J; bases unmatched to any gene: 14. Looked up from germline, CDR1 is SGHRS and CDR2 is YFSETQ. CDR3 sequence: CASSAGTAGTSGTYNEQFF. The CDR3 region has the DNA TGCGCCAGCAGCGCCGGGACAGCCGGGACTAGCGGAACCTACAATGAGCAGTTCTTC.

This clone was observed at least ten times. The V call is TRBV20-1, the J call TRBJ2-7, with 7 positions matching TRBD1. The CDR3 has 14 residues. Germline assignment: CDR1 DFQATT and CDR2 SNEGSKA (reference sequence). The junction had 8 bases not matched to a gene; V was cut back by 5 bases and J by 1 base. The DNA for the CDR3 is TGCAGTGCTGACAGGGAGTTCGGGTCCTACGAGCAGTACTTC. It codes for CSADREFGSYEQYF.

This clone was seen at least ten times. V is TRBV4-1 and J is TRBJ1-4; D call uncertain. From germline, CDR1 is MGHRA and CDR2 YSYEKL. The V and J ends lost 3 bases and 5 bases respectively, with 16 bases between them. The CDR3 has 16 residues. CDR3 loop: CASSQGRAGANEKLFF. The CDR3 DNA sequence: TGCGCCAGCAGCCAGGGTCGTGCGGGAGCGAATGAAAAACTGTTTTTT.

This clone has a handful of counts. The junction shows a germline mismatch at one end, possibly a read error. This chain joins TRBV2 and TRBJ1-5; a weak D match, TRBD1 (6 bases). Germline V gives CDR1 SNHLY, CDR2 FYNNEI. CDR3 length: 13 amino acids. CDR3 coding DNA: TGTGTCAGCGGAAGACAGGTTAATCGGCCCCAGCATTTT. This codes for CVSGRQVNRPQHF. Supplemented by reference TRBV2 and TRBJ1-5, the full variable domain reads EPEVTQTPSHQVTQMGQEVILRCVPISNHLYFYWYRQILGQKVEFLVSFYNNEISEKSEIFDDQFSVERPDGSNFTLKIRSTKLEDSAMYFCVSGRQVNRPQHFGDGTRLSIL.

The chain couples TRBV7-2 to TRBJ2-3; 15 nucleotides match TRBD2. The germline V gene has CDR1 SGHTA and CDR2 FQGNSA. This CDR3 region has 18 residues. V lost 0 bases to trimming and J lost 6 bases; unmatched junction nucleotides: 7. CDR3 DNA: TGTGCCAGCAGCTTAGCCTGGACTAGCGGGAGGGCCATTGATACGCAGTATTTT. This codes for CASSLAWTSGRAIDTQYF.

Of note for this clone: With a much larger clone just one base away, this may be a read error. Different DNA sequences within this sample yield the same CDR3. The V gene is TRBV5-4, the J gene TRBJ2-1; 7 bases are shared with TRBD2. Per the germline V gene, CDR1 is SGHNT and CDR2 is YYREEE (reference sequence). Trimming removed 0 bases from V and 3 bases from J; junction bases left unmatched: 3. This CDR3 spans 15 amino acids. CDR3 sequence reads: CASSLVAGSYNEQFF. DNA for the CDR3: TGTGCCAGCAGCTTGGTAGCGGGTAGCTACAATGAGCAGTTCTTC.

This clone was detected many times. This rearrangement joins TRBV4-2 to TRBJ2-7; TRBD1 agrees at 7 bases. Germline V gene data show CDR1 as LGHNA and CDR2 as YNFKEQ. The V and J ends lost 0 bases and 3 bases, in that order; junction bases with no gene match: 2. This CDR3 region has 14 residues. CDR3 nucleotides: TGTGCCAGCAGCCAAGATACAGGGGTCTACGAGCAGTACTTC. Protein: CASSQDTGVYEQYF.

This clone has ten or more counts. The rearrangement uses TRBV2 and TRBJ1-5, with a possible D match to TRBD1 (6 bases). The V end lost 4 bases, the J end lost 0 bases, and 16 bases lay between the germline ends. The CDR3 length is 17 residues. The germline V gene has CDR1 SNHLY and CDR2 FYNNEI. This CDR3 is CASSGGQGLYSNQPQHF. In DNA, the CDR3 is TGTGCCAGCAGTGGGGGGCAGGGCCTTTATAGCAATCAGCCCCAGCATTTT.

This clone occurred many times. This chain uses TRBV7-9 with TRBJ2-2, with D tentatively TRBD2 (5 bases). V shed 8 bases and J shed 6 bases, with 16 bases lying between them. Germline V lookup: CDR1 SEHNR, CDR2 FQNEAQ (reference sequence). There are 14 residues in the CDR3. CDR3 nucleotide sequence: TGTGCCAGCGACCCCCCCCTAGCCCCCGGGGAGCTGTTTTTT. Its translation: CASDPPLAPGELFF. Filled out from reference TRBV7-9 and TRBJ2-2, the complete variable domain reads DTGVSQNPRHKITKRGQNVTFRCDPISEHNRLYWYRQTLGQGPEFLTYFQNEAQLEKSRLLSDRFSAERPKGSFSTLEIQRTEQGDSAMYLCASDPPLAPGELFFGEGSRLTVL.

Comments on this clone: One end of the junction varies from germline; a read error may be responsible. The chain is built from TRBV7-6 and TRBJ2-1; maybe TRBD1 (5 bases). The CDR3 consists of 14 residues. Per germline, CDR1 SGHVS and CDR2 FNYEAQ. CDR3 sequence: CASGLGALGREQFF. Written as DNA, the CDR3 is TGTGCCAGCGGCTTAGGGGCGCTGGGGCGTGAGCAGTTCTTC.

The CDR3 DNA reads TGTGCCAGCAGACAGGGGGTGAACGGGGAGCTGTTTTTT. This codes for CASRQGVNGELFF. The rearrangement links TRBV6-1 to TRBJ2-2; 8 bases match TRBD1. The CDR3 is 13 residues long. Germline lookup yields CDR1 MNHNS and CDR2 SASEGT. The junction had 4 bases not matched to a gene; V was cut back by 6 bases and J by 7 bases.

Only a few counts were recorded for this clone. The genes are TRBV24-1 and TRBJ2-3; weak D call: TRBD1 (5 bases). Trimming removed 4 bases at V and 14 bases at J, with 15 bases between. The CDR3 runs 12 residues. Germline values: CDR1 KGHDR, CDR2 SFDVKD. CDR3 in DNA: TGTGCCACCAGTGACCCGAGCAGAAGGGGGTATTTT. Its protein product is CATSDPSRRGYF.

This clone is deemed medium-sized. The gene calls are TRBV6-1 and TRBJ2-5; TRBD1 matches 9 bases. V gave up 3 bases and J gave up 2 bases; unmatched junction bases: 4. The CDR3 sequence is 15 residues long. In germline, CDR1 is MNHNS, CDR2 SASEGT. As DNA, the CDR3 is TGTGCCAGCAGTGACCGGGACAGGGTACAAGAGACCCAGTACTTC. The encoded protein is CASSDRDRVQETQYF.

This clone turned up a few times. The junction differs from germline at one of its ends, possibly a read error. This rearrangement joins TRBV28 to TRBJ2-7; D is unresolved. The V gene's germline CDR1 is MDHEN and CDR2 SYDVKM. CDR3 length equals 11 residues. CDR3 in DNA: TGTGTCAGCAGCTTCCTCTACGAGCAATACTTC. It specifies CVSSFLYEQYF.

This clone was seen ten or more times. A much larger clone sits a single nucleotide away, making a read error possible. This chain joins TRBV20-1 and TRBJ1-6; D remains unclear. Between the trimmed V and J ends, which lost 0 bases and 11 bases, there was a span of 14 bases. The germline V gene encodes CDR1 DFQATT and CDR2 SNEGSKA (reference sequence). The CDR3 totals 14 residues. CDR3 nucleotide sequence: TGCAGTGCTAGAGATCTCGGAACATCCCCACCCCTCCACTTT. Protein: CSARDLGTSPPLHF.

This clone occurred many times. The chain links TRBV29-1 to TRBJ1-2; D is unresolved. The ends were cut back, 1 base at V and 5 bases at J, with 23 bases in the middle. CDR3 length: 17 residues. Germline loops: CDR1 SQVTM, CDR2 ANQGSEA. CDR3 DNA sequence: TGCAGCGTTGAAGGTTATAGGCAACCCTCGAAGGAATATGGCTACACCTTC. Encoded protein: CSVEGYRQPSKEYGYTF.

The gene calls are TRBV6-2 or TRBV6-3 and TRBJ2-6; 8 bases fit TRBD1. With 0 bases clipped from V and 2 bases from J, the junction kept 9 bases outside the gene matches. Germline V lookup: CDR1 MNHEY, CDR2 SVGEGT. The CDR3 loop spans 19 amino acids. For the CDR3, the DNA is TGTGCCAGCAGTTACTCTATTCCAGGACAGGGAGCTGGGGCCAACGTCCTGACTTTC. This encodes CASSYSIPGQGAGANVLTF.

The sample holds a few counts of this clone. A much larger clone lies a single base off, so this may be a read error. The chain couples TRBV19 to TRBJ2-7, with 9 bases that match TRBD2. Germline assignment: CDR1 LNHDA and CDR2 SQIVND (reference sequence). V dropped 11 bases and J dropped 0; count of bases not matched to a gene: 11. CDR3 length equals 15 residues. The CDR3 region has the DNA TGTGCCGGTATCCTAGCGGGGAGGTCCTCCTACGAGCAGTACTTC. This encodes CAGILAGRSSYEQYF.

Remarks on this clone: One end of the junction is discordant with germline, which a read error may explain. The chain has TRBV7-6 and TRBJ2-5; TRBD2 agrees at 7 bases. The CDR3 has 15 amino acids. Germline V gene lookup returns CDR1 SGHVS and CDR2 FNYEAQ. In DNA, the CDR3 is TGTGCTAGCAGCTTAGCGGGTAGCGGCCAAGAGACCCAGTACTTC. Protein sequence: CASSLAGSGQETQYF.

This chain connects TRBV20-1 to TRBJ1-2; D gene uncertain. The CDR3 runs 15 residues. Germline values: CDR1 DFQATT, CDR2 SNEGSKA (reference sequence). Trimming left V 6 bases short and J 2 bases short, with 19 bases between. The CDR3 loop is CSAQTSSEGNYGYTF. In DNA, the CDR3 is TGCAGTGCCCAGACAAGTTCGGAGGGAAACTATGGCTACACCTTC.

In its sample, this clone is medium-sized. The chain carries TRBV27 and TRBJ2-2; 8 bases map to TRBD1. The CDR3 is 14 residues long. Trimming removed 7 bases from V and 3 bases from J; junction bases left unmatched: 4. Germline CDR1 and CDR2: MNHEY and SMNVEV (reference sequence). The DNA for the CDR3 is TGTGCCAGCACGGACAGGGTGGACACCGGGGAGCTGTTTTTT. Its translation is CASTDRVDTGELFF.

This clone was seen a handful of times. The V gene is TRBV6-1, the J gene TRBJ2-7; D remains unclear. The CDR3 is 13 residues long. The V gene's germline CDR1 is MNHNS and CDR2 SASEGT. Trimming took 6 bases from V and 3 from J, leaving 12 bases between them. In nucleotides, the CDR3 is TGTGCCAGCAGCGGAGACGTGGGCTACGAGCAGTACTTC. This encodes CASSGDVGYEQYF.

This clone has at least ten counts. The V gene is TRBV5-1, the J gene TRBJ2-3, with 9 nucleotides matching TRBD2. This CDR3 is built from 14 residues. Germline V gene data show CDR1 as SGHRS and CDR2 as YFSETQ. V gave up 5 bases and J gave up 5 bases; unmatched junction bases: 6. The CDR3 protein is CASRSGRTKDTQYF. In DNA form, the CDR3 reads TGCGCCAGCAGGAGCGGGAGGACTAAAGATACGCAGTATTTT.

This clone ranks as medium-sized (0.01 to 0.1%). The chain carries TRBV6-5 and TRBJ1-2; TRBD1 is a possible D gene (6 bases). From germline, CDR1 is MNHEY and CDR2 SVGAGI. This CDR3 is 13 amino acids long. V lost 2 bases to trimming and J lost 7 bases, with 11 bases between them. The CDR3 loop reads CASSYNRDGGYTF. The CDR3 bases are TGTGCCAGCAGTTACAACAGGGACGGTGGCTACACCTTC.

This clone was counted between two and nine times. The rearrangement uses TRBV7-2 and TRBJ2-7, with D perhaps being TRBD1 or TRBD2 (5 bases each). V lost 2 bases and J 2 bases, leaving 13 bases between the germline ends. Germline values: CDR1 SGHTA, CDR2 FQGNSA. This CDR3 contains 15 residues. CDR3 amino acids: CASSLNIGATYEQYF. CDR3 bases: TGTGCCAGCAGCTTAAATATCGGGGCAACCTACGAGCAGTACTTC.

The chain couples TRBV20-1 to TRBJ2-3; 8 bases line up with TRBD2. This CDR3 has 15 residues. Trimming took 7 bases from V and 0 from J; bases not matched to a gene: 9. CDR1 and CDR2 (germline): DFQATT, SNEGSKA (reference sequence). In nucleotides, the CDR3 is TGCAGTGGGGGGTCTAGCGGGCTAAGCACAGATACGCAGTATTTT. It yields the protein CSGGSSGLSTDTQYF.

This clone was found many times. The gene calls are TRBV4-2 and TRBJ2-1; D assignment may be TRBD1 or TRBD2 (7 bases each). This CDR3 has 17 amino acids. V gave up 3 bases and J gave up 8 bases, with 23 bases separating them. Germline CDR1 LGHNA, CDR2 YNFKEQ. CDR3 bases: TGTGCCAGCAGCCAGCCACTAGGGGGGGAAAGGGGGCATGAGCAGTTCTTC. Encoded protein: CASSQPLGGERGHEQFF.

This chain joins TRBV24-1 and TRBJ2-7; D is perhaps TRBD2 (6 bases). Trimming took off 4 bases at V and 8 bases at J, with 11 bases between the two ends. The CDR3 is 12 residues long. In germline, CDR1 is KGHDR, CDR2 SFDVKD. The DNA of the CDR3 is TGTGCCACCAGTGAGGAGGGAGCGAAGCAGTACTTC. It translates to CATSEEGAKQYF.